This T cell receptor beta chain appears in the sequencing data of a study of blood T cells in healthy people across ages. This clonotype came up a few times. J was trimmed by 7 bases and V by 4 bases; bases with no gene match: 14. This CDR3 region has 17 residues. Germline V gives CDR1 SEHNR, CDR2 FQNEAQ (reference sequence). A second PCR of roughly 7 to 11 cycles used a sample-barcoded 5' primer and a J-beta primer mix. MiXCR was run by TCRdb on the 5' RACE reads, yielding one entry per CDR3 protein. The table lists around 710,000 distinct CDR3 sequences, roughly two fifths of them singletons. The sequence came from a woman aged 55-75 years in good health. The sequenced material came from blood. V and J are TRBV7-9 and TRBJ2-1; 9 positions match TRBD1. CDR3 nucleotide sequence: TGTGCCAGCAGCTCAGACGAGGGGGACAGGGACTCTAATGAGCAGTTCTTC. It specifies CASSSDEGDRDSNEQFF.